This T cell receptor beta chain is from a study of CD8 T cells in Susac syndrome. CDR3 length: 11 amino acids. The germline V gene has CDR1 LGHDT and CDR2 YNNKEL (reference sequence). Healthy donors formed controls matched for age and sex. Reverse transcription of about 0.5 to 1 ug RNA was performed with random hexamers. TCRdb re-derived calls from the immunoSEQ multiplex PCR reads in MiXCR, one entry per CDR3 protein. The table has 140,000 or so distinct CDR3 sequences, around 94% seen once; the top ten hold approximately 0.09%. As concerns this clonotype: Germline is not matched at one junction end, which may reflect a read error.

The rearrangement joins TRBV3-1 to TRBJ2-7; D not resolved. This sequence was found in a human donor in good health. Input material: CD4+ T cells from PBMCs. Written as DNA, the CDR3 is TGTGCCAGCAGCTCCCCGTACGGGCAGTACTTC. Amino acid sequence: CASSSPYGQYF.